This section outlines one T cell receptor beta chain sequence together with its context. Enrollment of patients from Seattle took place during active infection, with longitudinal follow-up. The sample is drawn from a study of blood T cell repertoires in COVID-19. CDR1 SGHNT and CDR2 YYREEE come from the germline V gene (reference sequence). This CDR3 is 15 amino acids long. J gave up 9 bases and V 0 bases, and 2 bases lay outside the gene matches. Sequencing was performed with immunoSEQ multiplex PCR; in TCRdb, only in-frame clones are kept and a portion is missing. The repertoire holds roughly 160,000 clones, with more than 75% as singletons.

The sequenced material came from peripheral blood. The clonotype originates from a woman between 65 and 79 years old with COVID-19, enrolled during active disease. The genes are TRBV5-4 and TRBJ1-6; 11 positions match TRBD1. The CDR3 nucleotides are TGTGCCAGCAGCTTGGAGGGGACAGGGGGTTCACCCCTCCACTTT. As protein: CASSLEGTGGSPLHF.